Below are 6 T cell receptor beta chains sequenced from a single sample in a study of blood T cell repertoires in COVID-19. Using immunoSEQ multiplex PCR, the repertoire was profiled, and TCRdb retains in-frame clones only, with some absent. The table lists roughly 140,000 clones, 82% of them singletons. Material for sequencing was peripheral blood. These receptors all stem from a woman aged 80 or older with acute or convalescent COVID-19.

The chain recombines TRBV2 with TRBJ2-5; maybe TRBD1 (5 bases). The CDR3 has 15 residues. Trimming took 7 bases from V and 2 from J, leaving 17 bases between them. The germline gives CDR1 SNHLY, CDR2 FYNNEI. The CDR3 region is CASMNLVGVQETQYF. The CDR3 DNA sequence: TGTGCCAGCATGAATTTGGTAGGGGTACAAGAGACCCAGTACTTC.

The chain has TRBV11-2 and TRBJ2-6, with D unclear. Looked up from germline, CDR1 is SGHAT and CDR2 is FQNNGV. The ends were cut back, 1 base at V and 0 bases at J, with 4 bases in the middle. The CDR3 is 15 residues long. In DNA, the CDR3 is TGTGCCAGCAGCTTAGGTAGCTCTGGGGCCAACGTCCTGACTTTC. This translates into CASSLGSSGANVLTF.

The chain employs TRBV5-1 and TRBJ1-1, with 7 bases that match TRBD1. CDR1 is SGHRS and CDR2 is YFSETQ in the germline V gene. This CDR3 is 18 amino acids long. V shed 3 bases and J 0 bases; nucleotides not matched to a gene: 14. For the CDR3, the DNA is TGCGCCAGCAGCTCCGCGGGTTGGGACAGAACGATGAACACTGAAGCTTTCTTT. Protein product: CASSSAGWDRTMNTEAFF.

The chain recombines TRBV5-1 with TRBJ2-3; 8 nucleotides align to TRBD2. Trimming removed 3 bases from V and 5 bases from J; junction bases left unmatched: 5. The CDR3 consists of 14 residues. Looked up from germline, CDR1 is SGHRS and CDR2 is YFSETQ. The CDR3 loop is CASSSRGDGDTQYF. CDR3 in DNA: TGCGCCAGCAGCTCGCGGGGGGACGGAGATACGCAGTATTTT.

Worth noting for this clone: This CDR3 is missing its conserved last phenylalanine or tryptophan, likely due to a read error. The DNA is left out, because the CDR3 cannot be placed on it with certainty; the CDR3 is given as TCRdb lists it. The J gene is TRBJ1-2, the V gene TRBV2. Germline V gene sequence: CDR1 SNHLY, CDR2 FYNNEI. The CDR3 contains 9 residues when both ends are counted. The CDR3 loop reads CASSEGRGA.

J is TRBJ1-2 and V is TRBV19; D remains unclear. Trimming left V 7 bases short and J 4 bases short, with 7 bases between. The CDR3 is made up of 11 amino acids. Germline loops: CDR1 LNHDA, CDR2 SQIVND (reference sequence). In DNA form, the CDR3 reads TGTGCCAGTACCCCGGGCTATGGCTACACCTTC. Amino acids: CASTPGYGYTF.